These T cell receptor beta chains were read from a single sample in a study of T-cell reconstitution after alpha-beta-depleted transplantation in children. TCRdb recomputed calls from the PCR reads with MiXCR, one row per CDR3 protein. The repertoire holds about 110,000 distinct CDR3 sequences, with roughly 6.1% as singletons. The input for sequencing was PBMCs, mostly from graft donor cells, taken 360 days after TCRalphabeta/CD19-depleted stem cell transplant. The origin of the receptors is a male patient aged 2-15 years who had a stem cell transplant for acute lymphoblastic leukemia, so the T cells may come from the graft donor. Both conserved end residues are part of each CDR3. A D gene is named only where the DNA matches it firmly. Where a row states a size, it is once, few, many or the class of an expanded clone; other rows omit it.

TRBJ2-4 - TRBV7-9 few TGTGCCAGCAGCTTAGCGATGGGGGAAGGCAAAAACATTCAGTACTTC CASSLAMGEGKNIQYF
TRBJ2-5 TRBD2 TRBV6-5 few TGTGCCAGCAGTTACCTAGCGGGATGGGCAGAGACCCAGTACTTC CASSYLAGWAETQYF
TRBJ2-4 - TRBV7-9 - TGTGCCAGCAGCTTTGAACGGGACCCCATCTTC CASSFERDPIF
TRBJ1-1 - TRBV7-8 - TGTGCCAGCAGCCTCCAGGTTACGACTGAAGCTTTCTTT CASSLQVTTEAFF
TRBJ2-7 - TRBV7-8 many TGTGCCAGCACTCTAGTGAGAGGGGGCGAGCAGTACTTC CASTLVRGGEQYF
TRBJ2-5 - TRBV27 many TGTGCCAGCAGTATCAGAGGGAAACAAGAGACCCAGTACTTC CASSIRGKQETQYF
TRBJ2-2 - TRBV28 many TGTGCCAGCAGGGTCGGCTCATGGGGCACCGGGGAGCTGTTTTTT CASRVGSWGTGELFF
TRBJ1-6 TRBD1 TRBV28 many TGTGCCAGCAGTTTTTGGACAGGGGCGTCACCCCTCCACTTT CASSFWTGASPLHF
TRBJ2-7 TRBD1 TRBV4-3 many TGCGCCAGCAGCCAAGCACAGGGGGCCCCCTACGAGCAGTACTTC CASSQAQGAPYEQYF
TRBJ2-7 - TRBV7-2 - TGTGCCAGCAGCCGACCCTCGACCGGGTCCTACTTCTACGAGCAGTACTTC CASSRPSTGSYFYEQYF
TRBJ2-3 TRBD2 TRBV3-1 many TGTGCCAGCAGCCCACTTCCTAGCGGTAGCACAGATACGCAGTATTTT CASSPLPSGSTDTQYF
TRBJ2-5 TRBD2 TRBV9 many TGTGCCAGCAGCCCCCGGGGGGGGCTTCAAGAGACCCAGTACTTC CASSPRGGLQETQYF
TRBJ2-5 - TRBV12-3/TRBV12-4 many TGTGCCAGCAGTTTAGGGGGGAGGACCCAGTACTTC CASSLGGRTQYF
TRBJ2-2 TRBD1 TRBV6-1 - TGTGCCAGCAGCCTTATGGGGACAGGGAGGAGAAGGGAGCTGTTTTTT CASSLMGTGRRRELFF